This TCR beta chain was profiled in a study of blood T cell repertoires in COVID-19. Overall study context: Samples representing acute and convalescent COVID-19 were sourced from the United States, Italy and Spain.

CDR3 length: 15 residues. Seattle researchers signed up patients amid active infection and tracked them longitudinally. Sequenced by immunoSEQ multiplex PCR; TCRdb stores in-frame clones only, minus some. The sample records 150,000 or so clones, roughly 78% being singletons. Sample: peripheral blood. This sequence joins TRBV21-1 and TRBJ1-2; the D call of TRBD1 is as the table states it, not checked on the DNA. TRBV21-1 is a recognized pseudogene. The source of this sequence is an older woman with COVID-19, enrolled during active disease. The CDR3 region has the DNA TGTGCCAGCAGCAAAGGTAGACAGATTAACTATGGCTACACCTTC. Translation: CASSKGRQINYGYTF.